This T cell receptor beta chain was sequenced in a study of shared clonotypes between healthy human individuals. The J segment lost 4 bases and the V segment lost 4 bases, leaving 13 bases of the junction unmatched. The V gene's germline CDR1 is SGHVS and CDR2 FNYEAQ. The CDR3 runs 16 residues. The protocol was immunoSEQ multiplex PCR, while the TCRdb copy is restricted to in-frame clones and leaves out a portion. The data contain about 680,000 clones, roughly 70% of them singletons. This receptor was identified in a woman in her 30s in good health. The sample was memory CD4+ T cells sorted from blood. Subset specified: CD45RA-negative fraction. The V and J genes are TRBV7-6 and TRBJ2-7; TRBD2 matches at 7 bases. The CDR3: CASSSTLGTNFYEQYF. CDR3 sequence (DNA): TGTGCCAGCAGCTCTACACTCGGGACTAACTTTTACGAGCAGTACTTC.